These 18 T cell receptor beta chains came from one sample sequenced in a study of identical twins. TCRdb ran MiXCR on the 5' RACE reads and lists one entry per CDR3 protein. The sample comprises approximately 550,000 distinct CDR3 sequences, more than 20% of which are singletons, and 0.48% rests with the top ten. The sample was also linked to a second study, of yellow fever vaccine responses in identical twins.

The sequenced material came from CD4+ T cells sorted from blood. These receptor sequences come from a woman between 18 and 29 years old in good health.

The chain combines TRBV7-6 with TRBJ1-4; 8 bases are shared with TRBD1. Germline lookup yields CDR1 SGHVS and CDR2 FNYEAQ. Trimming took 4 bases from V and 8 from J; bases not matched to a gene: 9. CDR3 length: 15 amino acids. This chain's CDR3 is CASSSRTGTREKLFF. DNA of the CDR3: TGTGCCAGCAGCTCACGGACAGGGACGCGGGAAAAACTGTTTTTT.

The chain recombines TRBV10-3 with TRBJ2-3, with 7 nucleotides matching TRBD2. The CDR3 extends over 15 amino acids. V was pared by 6 bases and J by 0 bases, with 6 bases of the junction left unmatched. Per germline, CDR1 ENHRY and CDR2 SYGVKD. Here the CDR3 reads CAISQAGTSTDTQYF. CDR3 nucleotide sequence: TGTGCCATCAGCCAAGCGGGGACTAGCACAGATACGCAGTATTTT.

This chain uses TRBV6-1 with TRBJ2-2, with D tentatively TRBD2 (6 bases). CDR3 size: 16 residues. Germline CDR1 reads MNHNS; CDR2 reads SASEGT. The V end was cut by 6 bases, the J end by 4 bases, with 18 bases between. The CDR3 coding sequence is TGTGCCAGCAGAAAACCCGGGAGCAGGGCCACCGGGGAGCTGTTTTTT. Its protein product is CASRKPGSRATGELFF.

The rearrangement joins TRBV12-3 or TRBV12-4 to TRBJ2-5, with 13 bases fitting TRBD2. V gave up 6 bases and J gave up 5 bases; unmatched junction bases: 9. The CDR3 loop spans 16 amino acids. The CDR3 DNA follows: TGTGCCAGCAGCCTCGGACTAGCGGGAGTTAGTGAGACCCAGTACTTC. Amino acids: CASSLGLAGVSETQYF.

This clonotype was detected only a few times. The rearrangement links TRBV12-3 or TRBV12-4 to TRBJ2-1, with 12 nucleotides matching TRBD2. This CDR3 has 15 residues. The V segment lost 1 base and the J segment 9 bases; nucleotides outside the gene matches: 4. The CDR3 DNA is TGTGCCAGCAGTTTAGGACTAGCGGGAGCCGGTGAGCAGTTCTTC. Protein sequence: CASSLGLAGAGEQFF.

In DNA, the CDR3 is TGCGCCAGCACGGACCGAGCGGGAGGCCTAACCGGGGAGCTGTTTTTT. Residues: CASTDRAGGLTGELFF. The chain is built from TRBV5-1 and TRBJ2-2, with 9 nucleotides matching TRBD2. Germline CDR1 SGHRS, CDR2 YFSETQ. CDR3 length equals 16 residues. V lost 6 bases and J lost 5; bases outside the gene matches: 11.

In this sample, this clonotype turned up once. The V gene is TRBV6-5, the J gene TRBJ2-3; 7 positions match TRBD2. The CDR3 is made up of 18 amino acids. V was pared by 2 bases and J by 4 bases, with 15 bases of the junction left unmatched. Germline V lookup: CDR1 MNHEY, CDR2 SVGAGI. The DNA of the CDR3 is TGTGCCAGCAGTTACGGTAGCGGGTGGGGCCGAGCGGCAGATACGCAGTATTTT. Translating gives CASSYGSGWGRAADTQYF.

This clonotype was counted a few times. The chain employs TRBV29-1 and TRBJ2-7, with D possibly matching TRBD2 (5 bases). The CDR3 sequence is 14 residues long. Trimming pared 5 bases from V and 2 bases from J, leaving 16 bases between. Germline V gene data show CDR1 as SQVTM and CDR2 as ANQGSEA. The CDR3 DNA reads TGCAGCGTTCATAGCGCCAGAGGTGCCTACGAGCAGTACTTC. Its translation: CSVHSARGAYEQYF.

A few counts support this clonotype. This chain uses TRBV20-1 with TRBJ1-1; perhaps TRBD1 as D (5 bases). Trimming removed 0 bases from V and 5 bases from J, with 16 bases in between. Germline V gene data show CDR1 as DFQATT and CDR2 as SNEGSKA (reference sequence). This CDR3 has 15 residues. In DNA, the CDR3 is TGCAGTGCTAGAGAAATCCGAACAGGTCTGACTGAAGCTTTCTTT. It yields the protein CSAREIRTGLTEAFF.

CDR3: CASRLGLQSGELFF. For the CDR3, the DNA is TGTGCCAGCAGACTCGGACTCCAATCCGGGGAGCTGTTTTTT. The chain carries TRBV12-3 or TRBV12-4 and TRBJ2-2; D may be TRBD2 (5 bases). The CDR3 loop spans 14 amino acids. Deletions cut 6 bases from V and 6 bases from J, with 14 bases between.

This clonotype showed up just a few times. The chain recombines TRBV18 with TRBJ1-1; no clear D. CDR3 size: 15 residues. CDR1 and CDR2 from the germline V gene are KGHSH and LQKENI. Trimming took 4 bases from V and 6 from J, leaving 18 bases between them. CDR3 sequence: CASSRSWSIGAEAFF. CDR3 sequence (DNA): TGTGCCAGCTCACGTTCGTGGTCCATCGGGGCTGAAGCTTTCTTT.

The chain employs TRBV27 and TRBJ2-2; D unclear. CDR3 length: 14 residues. The V gene lost 1 base and the J gene lost 1 base, with 4 bases spanning the gap. Per germline, CDR1 MNHEY and CDR2 SMNVEV (reference sequence). The CDR3 spells CASSLYGNTGELFF. The CDR3 nucleotides are TGTGCCAGCAGTTTATACGGGAACACCGGGGAGCTGTTTTTT.

The chain is built from TRBV6-5 and TRBJ1-4; the D is unclear. Germline CDR1 and CDR2: MNHEY and SVGAGI. The CDR3 runs to 12 residues. Trimming removed 4 bases from V and 10 bases from J, with 10 bases in between. The CDR3: CASSSGIGKLFF. The CDR3, as DNA: TGTGCCAGCAGTTCCGGGATTGGAAAACTGTTTTTT.

The V gene is TRBV18, the J gene TRBJ2-7; 9 nucleotides line up with TRBD2. The junction had 10 bases not matched to a gene; V was cut back by 3 bases and J by 7 bases. CDR1 is KGHSH and CDR2 is LQKENI in the germline V gene. This CDR3 has 15 residues. The CDR3 nucleotides read TGTGCCAGCTCACCTTGGGCGGGAGGGCCTGGTGAGCAGTACTTC. Amino acids: CASSPWAGGPGEQYF.

The chain has TRBV12-3 or TRBV12-4 and TRBJ1-6, with a weak D call TRBD1 (6 bases). The ends were cut back, 3 bases at V and 9 bases at J, with 15 bases in the middle. This CDR3 contains 15 residues. CDR3 nucleotide sequence: TGTGCCAGCAGTTTCGACAGGACGATTGGTTCACCCCTCCACTTT. Encoded protein: CASSFDRTIGSPLHF.

The chain recombines TRBV5-1 with TRBJ2-7; D is undetermined. The CDR3 consists of 13 residues. CDR1 and CDR2 (germline): SGHRS, YFSETQ. V gave up 5 bases and J gave up 2 bases, with 11 bases separating them. CDR3 DNA sequence: TGCGCCAGCAGTGATCCGCCGACCTACGAGCAGTACTTC. It encodes CASSDPPTYEQYF.

In its sample, this clonotype was seen a few times. The chain has TRBV11-2 and TRBJ2-1; no firm D call. The V gene's germline CDR1 is SGHAT and CDR2 FQNNGV. The CDR3 has 19 residues. V was pared by 4 bases and J by 0 bases, with 22 bases between. Here the CDR3 reads CASSSPDGNVPLSYNEQFF. The CDR3, as DNA: TGTGCCAGCAGCTCCCCGGACGGTAACGTCCCACTCTCCTACAATGAGCAGTTCTTC. The full variable domain, its missing parts supplied by reference TRBV11-2 and TRBJ2-1, is EAGVAQSPRYKIIEKRQSVAFWCNPISGHATLYWYQQILGQGPKLLIQFQNNGVVDDSQLPKDRFSAERLKGVDSTLKIQPAKLEDSAVYLCASSSPDGNVPLSYNEQFFGPGTRLTVL.

The chain recombines TRBV12-3 or TRBV12-4 with TRBJ2-3; the D gene could be TRBD1 or TRBD2 (6 bases each). Between the trimmed V and J ends, which lost 2 bases and 5 bases, there was a span of 17 bases. The CDR3 consists of 16 residues. The CDR3 DNA reads TGTGCCAGCAGTTTAACCGTAGTGGGGGGCGAAGATACGCAGTATTTT. The encoded protein is CASSLTVVGGEDTQYF.